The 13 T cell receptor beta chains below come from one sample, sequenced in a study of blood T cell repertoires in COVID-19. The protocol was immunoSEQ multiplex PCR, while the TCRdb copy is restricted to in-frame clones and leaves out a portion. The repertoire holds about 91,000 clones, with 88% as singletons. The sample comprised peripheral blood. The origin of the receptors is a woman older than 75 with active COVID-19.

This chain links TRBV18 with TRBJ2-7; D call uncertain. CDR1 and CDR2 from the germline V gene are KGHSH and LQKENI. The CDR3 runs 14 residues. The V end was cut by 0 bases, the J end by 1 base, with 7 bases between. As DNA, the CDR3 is TGTGCCAGCTCACCACCTTCTATGTCCTACGAGCAGTACTTC. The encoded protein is CASSPPSMSYEQYF.

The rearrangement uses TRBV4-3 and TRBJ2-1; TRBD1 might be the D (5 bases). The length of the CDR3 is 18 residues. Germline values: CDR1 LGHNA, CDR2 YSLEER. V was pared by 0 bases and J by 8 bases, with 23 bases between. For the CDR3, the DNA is TGCGCCAGCAGCCAAGATTTCCCCCGGCAGGGTGCTTGGGATGAGCAGTTCTTC. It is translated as CASSQDFPRQGAWDEQFF.

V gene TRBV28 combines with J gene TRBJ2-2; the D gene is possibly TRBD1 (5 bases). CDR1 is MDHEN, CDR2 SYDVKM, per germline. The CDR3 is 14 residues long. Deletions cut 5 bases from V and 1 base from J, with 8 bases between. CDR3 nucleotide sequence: TGTGCCAGCAGTCCTGGACAGAACACCGGGGAGCTGTTTTTT. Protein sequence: CASSPGQNTGELFF.

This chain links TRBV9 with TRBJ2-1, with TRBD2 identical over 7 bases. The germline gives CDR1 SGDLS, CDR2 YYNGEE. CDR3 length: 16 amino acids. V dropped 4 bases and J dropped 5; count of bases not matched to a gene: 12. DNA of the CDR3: TGTGCCAGCAGCCCCTCGGGGCGGGAGCACCACAATGAGCAGTTCTTC. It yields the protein CASSPSGREHHNEQFF.

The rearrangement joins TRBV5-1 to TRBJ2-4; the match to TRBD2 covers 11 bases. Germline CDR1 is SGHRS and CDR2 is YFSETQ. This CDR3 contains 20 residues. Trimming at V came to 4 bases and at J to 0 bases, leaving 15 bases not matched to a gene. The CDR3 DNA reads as TGCGCCAGCAGCCTCGAGGTACTAGCGGGGGACCTTCTAGCCAAAAACATTCAGTACTTC. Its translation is CASSLEVLAGDLLAKNIQYF.

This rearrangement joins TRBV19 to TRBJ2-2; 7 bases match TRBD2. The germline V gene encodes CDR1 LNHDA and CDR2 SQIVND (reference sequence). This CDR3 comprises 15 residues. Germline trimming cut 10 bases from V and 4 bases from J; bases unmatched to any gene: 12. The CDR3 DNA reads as TGTGCCACCTCGTCCGGCGGGAGCGGCACCGGGGAGCTGTTTTTT. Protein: CATSSGGSGTGELFF. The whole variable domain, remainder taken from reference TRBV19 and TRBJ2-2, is DGGITQSPKYLFRKEGQNVTLSCEQNLNHDAMYWYRQDPGQGLRLIYYSQIVNDFQKGDIAEGYSVSREKKESFPLTVTSAQKNPTAFYLCATSSGGSGTGELFFGEGSRLTVL.

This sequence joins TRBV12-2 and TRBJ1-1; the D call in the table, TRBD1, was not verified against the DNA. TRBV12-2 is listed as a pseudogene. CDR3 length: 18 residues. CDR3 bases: TGTGCAAGTCGCTTAGGAACCCGGGACAGAACCGGAGGCACTGAAGCTTTCTTT. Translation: CASRLGTRDRTGGTEAFF.

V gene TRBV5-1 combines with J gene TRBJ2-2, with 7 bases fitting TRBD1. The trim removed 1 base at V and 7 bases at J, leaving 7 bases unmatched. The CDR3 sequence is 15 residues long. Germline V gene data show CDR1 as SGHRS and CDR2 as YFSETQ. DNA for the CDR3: TGCGCCAGCAGCTTGATGCGGCAGGGGGACGGGGAGCTGTTTTTT. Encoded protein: CASSLMRQGDGELFF.

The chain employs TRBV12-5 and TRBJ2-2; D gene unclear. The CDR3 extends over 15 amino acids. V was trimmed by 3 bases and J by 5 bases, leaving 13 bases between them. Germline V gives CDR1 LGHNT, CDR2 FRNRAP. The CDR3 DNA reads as TGTGCTAGTGGTTTCTTGGCTGCCCAAACCGGGGAGCTGTTTTTT. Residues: CASGFLAAQTGELFF.

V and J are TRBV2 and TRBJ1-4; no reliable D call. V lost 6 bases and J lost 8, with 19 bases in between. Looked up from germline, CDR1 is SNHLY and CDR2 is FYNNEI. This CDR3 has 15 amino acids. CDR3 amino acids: CASSPKGIGGEKLFF. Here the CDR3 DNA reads TGTGCCAGCAGCCCTAAAGGGATTGGAGGAGAAAAACTGTTTTTT.

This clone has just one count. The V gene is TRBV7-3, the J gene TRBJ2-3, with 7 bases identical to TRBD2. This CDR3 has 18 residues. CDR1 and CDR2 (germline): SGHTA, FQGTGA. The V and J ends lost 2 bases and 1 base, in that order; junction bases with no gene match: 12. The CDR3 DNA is TGTGCCAGCAGCTTATCCGCACCGGGAGGCCTCGGCACAGATACGCAGTATTTT. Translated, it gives CASSLSAPGGLGTDTQYF.

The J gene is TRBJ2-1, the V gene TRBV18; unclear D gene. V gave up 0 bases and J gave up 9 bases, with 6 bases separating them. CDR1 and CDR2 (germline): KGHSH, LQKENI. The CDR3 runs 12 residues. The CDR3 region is CASSPPVGEQFF. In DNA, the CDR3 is TGTGCCAGCTCACCACCGGTCGGTGAGCAGTTCTTC.

CDR3 sequence: CASKIAGATYEQYF. In DNA, the CDR3 is TGTGCCAGCAAAATAGCGGGCGCAACCTACGAGCAGTACTTC. The chain carries TRBV28 and TRBJ2-7; the match to TRBD2 covers 7 bases. Germline V lookup: CDR1 MDHEN, CDR2 SYDVKM. V shed 7 bases and J 2 bases; nucleotides not matched to a gene: 8. CDR3 length equals 14 residues.